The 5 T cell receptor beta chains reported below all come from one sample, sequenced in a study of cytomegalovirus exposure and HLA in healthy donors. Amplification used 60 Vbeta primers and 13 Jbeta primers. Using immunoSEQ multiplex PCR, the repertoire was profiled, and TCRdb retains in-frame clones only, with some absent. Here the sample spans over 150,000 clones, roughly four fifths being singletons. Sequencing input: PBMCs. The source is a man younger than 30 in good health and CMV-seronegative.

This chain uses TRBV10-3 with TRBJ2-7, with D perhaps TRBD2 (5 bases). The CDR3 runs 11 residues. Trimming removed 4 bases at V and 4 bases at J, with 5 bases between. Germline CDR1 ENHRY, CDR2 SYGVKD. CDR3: CAISGGYEQYF. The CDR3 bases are TGTGCCATCAGTGGCGGGTACGAGCAGTACTTC.

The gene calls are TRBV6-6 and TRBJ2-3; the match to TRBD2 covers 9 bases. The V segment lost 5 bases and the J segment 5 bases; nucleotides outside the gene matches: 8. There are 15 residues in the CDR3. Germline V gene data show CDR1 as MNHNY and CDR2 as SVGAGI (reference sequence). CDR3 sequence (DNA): TGTGCCAGCAGTACCGGGACTAGCTCTATAGATACGCAGTATTTT. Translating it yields CASSTGTSSIDTQYF.

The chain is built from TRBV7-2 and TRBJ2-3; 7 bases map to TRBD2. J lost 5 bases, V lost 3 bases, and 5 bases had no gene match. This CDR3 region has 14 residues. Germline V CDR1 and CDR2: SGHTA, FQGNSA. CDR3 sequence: CASSFWGGVDTQYF. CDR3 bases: TGTGCCAGCAGCTTTTGGGGGGGTGTAGATACGCAGTATTTT.

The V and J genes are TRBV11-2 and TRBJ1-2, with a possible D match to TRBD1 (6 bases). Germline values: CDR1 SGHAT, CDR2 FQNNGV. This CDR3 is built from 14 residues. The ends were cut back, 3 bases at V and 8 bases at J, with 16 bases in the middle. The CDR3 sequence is CASSFVGGARGYTF. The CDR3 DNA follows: TGTGCCAGCAGCTTTGTAGGGGGGGCGCGCGGCTACACCTTC.

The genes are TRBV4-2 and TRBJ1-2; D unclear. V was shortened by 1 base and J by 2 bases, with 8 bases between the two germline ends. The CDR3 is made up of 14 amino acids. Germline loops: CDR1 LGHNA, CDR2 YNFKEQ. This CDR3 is CASSQGADNYGYTF. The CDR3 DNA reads TGTGCCAGCAGCCAAGGGGCAGACAACTATGGCTACACCTTC.